This T cell receptor beta chain was sequenced during a study of control samples from healthy donors and cancer patients. Sequencing was performed with immunoSEQ multiplex PCR; in TCRdb, only in-frame clones are kept and a portion is missing. Here the sample spans tens of thousands of clones, roughly nine tenths being singletons. This sequence originates from a woman between 18 and 30 years old in good health. The sample comprised blood.

CDR3 sequence: CASAAGGLYNEQFF. In DNA, the CDR3 is TGTGCCAGCGCCGCGGGGGGGCTATACAATGAGCAGTTCTTC. This chain uses TRBV27 with TRBJ2-1, with TRBD2 identical over 9 bases. CDR1 and CDR2 from the germline V gene are MNHEY and SMNVEV (reference sequence). This CDR3 is 14 amino acids long. V shed 8 bases and J 4 bases; nucleotides not matched to a gene: 6.